This paragraph covers one T cell receptor beta chain sequence. Its antigen is not identified. The sample belongs to a study of vaccination effects on CD4 cells after COVID-19. Study-wide results and caveats: Recruitment yielded few convalescent patients, and the study had no early post-infection timepoints.

Sequenced by immunoSEQ multiplex PCR; TCRdb stores in-frame clones only, minus some. The sample yields roughly 65,000 clones, 76% seen once. Using viral peptide pools, the ViraFEST assay grew out antigen-specific CD4+ T cells prior to sequencing. At the end of approximately 10 days of culture, CD4+ T cells were isolated. Nucleocapsid antibodies were negative in the vaccine recipients, who had never had SARS-CoV-2 infection. A few million PBMC were seeded per well and grown in the presence of approximately 9.5 IU/ml IL-2 and about 10 ug/ml peptides. The CDR3 contains 14 residues. Trimming took 4 bases from V and 7 from J, leaving 13 bases between them. Per the germline V gene, CDR1 is MNHEY and CDR2 is SVGAGI.

The receptor comes from a human donor who received a COVID-19 vaccine. The V and J genes are TRBV6-5 and TRBJ1-4; possibly TRBD1 for D (5 bases). The sequenced sample was CD4+ T cells from PBMCs cultured with HCoV-NL63 spike peptides, obtained before COVID-19 vaccination. The CDR3 loop is CASSSVQGGEKLFF. The CDR3 nucleotides read TGTGCCAGCAGTTCGGTGCAGGGCGGTGAAAAACTGTTTTTT.